These 10 T cell receptor beta chains came from one sample sequenced in a study of cytomegalovirus exposure and HLA in healthy donors (dated by TCRdb to 2016 to 2017). The library was prepared using the immunoSEQ multiplex PCR assay. A mixture of 60 forward primers for TCR Vbeta segments and 13 reverse primers for TCR Jbeta segments was used in the multiplex PCR. The immuneACCESS repertoire file appears here via TCRdb, limited to in-frame rearrangements. These files lack a portion of the clones; in checked studies, under half of the deficit traces to unresolved V genes, and the cause of the others is not known. This sample comprises about 140,000 clones, around three quarters of them detected only once. The ten biggest clones cover approximately 2.3% of the sample. The sample was PBMCs. The receptors originated from a woman aged 55 to 70 in good health and CMV-seropositive.

This clone came up a few times. The genes are TRBV7-9 and TRBJ1-5, with 8 bases lining up with TRBD1. This CDR3 spans 14 amino acids. Trimming at V came to 3 bases and at J to 3 bases, leaving 1 base not matched to a gene. The V gene's germline CDR1 is SEHNR and CDR2 FQNEAQ (reference sequence). This CDR3 is CASSLDRANQPQHF. DNA of the CDR3: TGTGCCAGCAGCTTGGACAGGGCCAATCAGCCCCAGCATTTT.

In its sample, this clone was seen a few times. The chain couples TRBV5-1 to TRBJ1-2; D gene ambiguous. CDR1 is SGHRS and CDR2 is YFSETQ in the germline V gene. Trimming removed 1 base from V and 4 bases from J, with 11 bases in between. The CDR3 has 14 amino acids. The CDR3 loop is CASSLTTAGYGYTF. CDR3 DNA: TGCGCCAGCAGCTTGACAACTGCGGGCTATGGCTACACCTTC. Using reference TRBV5-1 and TRBJ1-2 for the parts outside the CDR3, the full variable domain is KAGVTQTPRYLIKTRGQQVTLSCSPISGHRSVSWYQQTPGQGLQFLFEYFSETQRNKGNFPGRFSGRQFSNSRSEMNVSTLELGDSALYLCASSLTTAGYGYTFGSGTRLTVV.

V usage is TRBV28 and J usage is TRBJ1-5; D is ambiguous. The length of the CDR3 is 12 residues. CDR1 is MDHEN, CDR2 SYDVKM, per germline. Trimming left V 8 bases short and J 5 bases short, with 10 bases between. CDR3: CASALEDQPQHF. Here the CDR3 DNA reads TGTGCCAGCGCCCTAGAGGATCAGCCCCAGCATTTT.

The chain carries TRBV6-5 and TRBJ2-7; D is uncertain. V was pared by 2 bases and J by 2 bases, with 13 bases between. This CDR3 contains 15 residues. Germline V gives CDR1 MNHEY, CDR2 SVGAGI. The CDR3 loop reads CASSYGGGSAYEQYF. The CDR3 DNA reads TGTGCCAGCAGTTACGGTGGCGGAAGTGCCTACGAGCAGTACTTC.

The table lists this clone with a count of one. This sequence joins TRBV2 and TRBJ2-7; D gene unclear. Germline CDR1 reads SNHLY; CDR2 reads FYNNEI. Trimming shortened V by 6 bases and J by 1 base, and 10 bases separated the two germline ends. The CDR3 sequence is 13 residues long. The CDR3 here is CASRLGPSYEQYF. CDR3 DNA: TGTGCCAGCAGATTGGGCCCTTCCTACGAGCAGTACTTC.

This clone appeared a few times. J is TRBJ2-3 and V is TRBV5-1; D may be TRBD2 (5 bases). The CDR3 extends over 16 amino acids. The germline V gene has CDR1 SGHRS and CDR2 YFSETQ. Trimming left V 1 base short and J 2 bases short, with 14 bases between. The CDR3 coding sequence is TGCGCCAGCAGCTTGACTCTGGCGGGCCTCACAGATACGCAGTATTTT. Its translation is CASSLTLAGLTDTQYF. Complete variable domain (other parts from reference TRBV5-1 and TRBJ2-3): KAGVTQTPRYLIKTRGQQVTLSCSPISGHRSVSWYQQTPGQGLQFLFEYFSETQRNKGNFPGRFSGRQFSNSRSEMNVSTLELGDSALYLCASSLTLAGLTDTQYFGPGTRLTVL.

Written as DNA, the CDR3 is TGTGCCAGCAGCTTACTAACAGGGGGCTTGGCTGAAGCTTTCTTT. As protein: CASSLLTGGLAEAFF. The chain combines TRBV7-8 with TRBJ1-1; 9 bases align to TRBD1. The CDR3 runs 15 residues. The germline gives CDR1 SGHVS, CDR2 FQNEAQ. V dropped 2 bases and J dropped 6; count of bases not matched to a gene: 7. Drawing the rest from reference TRBV7-8 and TRBJ1-1, the complete variable domain is GAGVSQSPRYKVAKRGQDVALRCDPISGHVSLFWYQQALGQGPEFLTYFQNEAQLDKSGLPSDRFFAERPEGSVSTLKIQRTQQEDSAVYLCASSLLTGGLAEAFFGQGTRLTVV.

A single count supports this clone. The CDR3 is CATSRDRADSPLHF. Written as DNA, the CDR3 is TGTGCCACCAGCAGGGACAGGGCAGATTCACCCCTCCACTTT. This rearrangement joins TRBV15 to TRBJ1-6, with TRBD1 matching over 8 bases. The CDR3 runs to 14 residues. V lost 3 bases and J lost 8; bases outside the gene matches: 3. CDR1 is LNHNV and CDR2 is YYDKDF in the germline V gene (reference sequence).

The rearrangement joins TRBV4-2 to TRBJ2-2; 8 positions match TRBD1. The V gene's germline CDR1 is LGHNA and CDR2 YNFKEQ. The CDR3 runs to 17 residues. Trimming at V came to 0 bases and at J to 4 bases, leaving 7 bases not matched to a gene. The CDR3 is CASSQDPGTGLTGELFF. Here the CDR3 DNA reads TGTGCCAGCAGCCAAGATCCCGGGACAGGACTCACCGGGGAGCTGTTTTTT.

The rearrangement uses TRBV5-1 and TRBJ2-3; D perhaps matches TRBD2 (6 bases). The CDR3 sequence is 14 residues long. Trimming took 5 bases from V and 4 from J, leaving 14 bases between them. Germline lookup yields CDR1 SGHRS and CDR2 YFSETQ. CDR3 residues: CASSLWEDADTQYF. The CDR3 DNA reads as TGCGCCAGCAGTTTGTGGGAGGACGCAGATACGCAGTATTTT.